The 4 T cell receptor beta chains given below trace back to one sample, sequenced in a study of spatial heterogeneity in lung cancer. Described time point: sample taken at primary tumor resection. TCRdb reprocessed the 5' RACE reads via MiXCR and lists one record per CDR3 protein. The profile shows over 50,000 distinct CDR3 sequences, approximately 6% of them singletons. This material consisted of PBMCs, taken at surgery. These receptors originate from a female donor with early-stage non-small cell lung cancer.

This clonotype was found many times. V usage is TRBV28 and J usage is TRBJ1-4, with D perhaps TRBD1 (6 bases). Germline-derived CDR1 and CDR2 are MDHEN and SYDVKM. CDR3 length equals 15 residues. The germline V and J ends were trimmed by 8 bases and 0 bases, with 13 bases remaining between them. The CDR3 here is CASRNRAATNEKLFF. CDR3 in DNA: TGTGCCAGCCGAAACAGGGCTGCAACTAATGAAAAACTGTTTTTT.

The V gene is TRBV5-1, the J gene TRBJ1-1; 7 nucleotides line up with TRBD1. V trimming: 6 bases; J trimming: 6 bases; junction bases outside the gene matches: 8. The length of the CDR3 is 13 residues. The germline V gene encodes CDR1 SGHRS and CDR2 YFSETQ. CDR3 in DNA: TGCGCCAGCAACCGACAGGGAGTGGCTGAAGCTTTCTTT. It specifies CASNRQGVAEAFF.

This chain uses TRBV2 with TRBJ2-7, with TRBD2 matching over 15 bases. This CDR3 comprises 18 residues. Germline V gives CDR1 SNHLY, CDR2 FYNNEI. J lost 0 bases, V lost 4 bases, and 7 bases had no gene match. The chain's CDR3 is CASSGGTSGGIYSYEQYV. CDR3 nucleotides: TGTGCCAGCAGTGGAGGGACTAGCGGGGGGATATACTCCTACGAGCAGTACGTC.

This clonotype was seen a few times. The chain couples TRBV18 to TRBJ2-6; TRBD1 is a possible D gene (6 bases). Germline V lookup: CDR1 KGHSH, CDR2 LQKENI. The CDR3 runs 17 residues. V was pared by 3 bases and J by 2 bases, with 14 bases between. The CDR3 is CASSPSSGTTGANVLTF. The CDR3 DNA reads TGTGCCAGCTCACCCTCCTCCGGGACAACTGGGGCCAACGTCCTGACTTTC.